This TCR beta chain was recorded in a study of CD8 T cells in ankylosing spondylitis. Whole-study results and caveats: A TCR beta motif made of eight highly homologous variants seemed typical of ankylosing spondylitis blood.

This clonotype has a count of ten or more. The antigen remains undetermined. V was clipped by 6 bases and J by 0 bases, with 15 bases between them. This CDR3 region has 16 residues. From germline, CDR1 is MNHEY and CDR2 SVGEGT. TCRdb re-called the 5' RACE reads through MiXCR, storing one row per CDR3 protein. The table lists roughly 490,000 distinct CDR3 sequences, over 4% of them singletons. This sequence joins TRBV6-2 or TRBV6-3 and TRBJ2-1; weak D call: TRBD1 (6 bases). The specimen was blood, either unsorted or a sorted T cell fraction (not recorded which). The TCR was taken from a male donor with ankylosing spondylitis. The CDR3 sequence: CASRATGFSSYNEQFF. The CDR3 DNA is TGTGCCAGCAGGGCGACAGGCTTCAGCTCCTACAATGAGCAGTTCTTC.